The clone carrying this TCR beta chain was found many times. The germline V and J ends were trimmed by 1 base and 2 bases, with 8 bases remaining between them. This CDR3 region has 14 residues. Germline CDR1 is MGHRA and CDR2 is YSYEKL. These data belong to a study of T-cell memory formation after mild COVID-19. TCRdb independently ran MiXCR on the 5' RACE reads; one entry per CDR3 protein. The sample lists fewer than 30,000 distinct CDR3 sequences; 10% to 15% were seen once. The specimen sequenced was PBMCs or a T cell subset sorted from them (not recorded which). The origin of this receptor is an adult woman who had mild COVID-19 (a few samples of this study predate the infection). Cell type and time point are not known. The chain joins TRBV4-1 to TRBJ2-5; D is unresolved. CDR3 sequence reads: CASSQVQFQETQYF. In DNA, the CDR3 is TGCGCCAGCAGCCAAGTCCAGTTTCAAGAGACCCAGTACTTC.